This T cell receptor beta chain was profiled in a study of CD8 T cells in Susac syndrome. Study-wide points: The study recognized that the number of individuals in its TCR sequencing and HLA analysis was relatively small.

RNA was extracted with the RNeasy kit, and a quantity of about 0.45 to 1 ug was reverse transcribed using random hexamers. Multiplex PCR with immunoSEQ amplified the TCR beta CDR3 across 54 Vbeta and 13 Jbeta. In TCRdb, the immunoSEQ multiplex PCR reads were re-called with MiXCR into one record per CDR3 protein. Among about 71,000 distinct CDR3 sequences, roughly 95% were seen once, and the ten largest hold 0.11%. In the case of this clonotype: Its target is unknown.

Germline V gives CDR1 DFQATT, CDR2 SNEGSKA (reference sequence). This CDR3 region has 14 residues. Trimming left V 6 bases short and J 3 bases short, with 18 bases between. CD8+ and CD4+ T cells from blood underwent TCR beta sequencing, which was carried out in a high-throughput format. Negative magnetic isolation gave CD8+ and CD4+ cells; FACS enriched CD8+ TEMRA. The chain employs TRBV20-1 and TRBJ2-7; D possibly corresponds to TRBD2 (5 bases). This sequence originates from a human donor with multiple sclerosis. The source material was CD4+ T cells from PBMCs. DNA of the CDR3: TGCAGTGCCGCCTCTGGCGGGCCCAACTACGAGCAGTACTTC. This translates into CSAASGGPNYEQYF.